One sample yielded the 11 T cell receptor beta chains listed below, sequenced in a study of T cell repertoires in cytomegalovirus infection. These TCRs' antigens remain unknown. In TCRdb, the reads were re-called with MiXCR into one record per CDR3 protein. The sample lists a few hundred thousand distinct CDR3 sequences, roughly a third occurring once. Sample: cultured PBMCs, taken from culture after CMV antigen stimulation. The source is a human donor in good health (CMV status not recorded). Some clones in this sample may be carry-over from other donors' samples.

The chain combines TRBV23-1 with TRBJ2-1; TRBD2 matches 9 bases. TRBV23-1 is noted as an ORF with a role that remains uncertain. The V segment lost 0 bases and the J segment 0 bases; nucleotides outside the gene matches: 6. This CDR3 is built from 18 residues. CDR3 sequence: CASSQSLRTSDSYNEQFF. The CDR3 coding sequence is TGCGCCAGCAGTCAATCGCTCAGGACTAGCGACTCCTACAATGAGCAGTTCTTC.

This clonotype has more than one count but fewer than ten. V gene TRBV24-1 combines with J gene TRBJ2-5, with TRBD2 identical over 8 bases. In germline, CDR1 is KGHDR, CDR2 SFDVKD. Losses at the gene ends were 3 bases for V and 5 bases for J; bases not matched to a gene: 1. The CDR3 is made up of 13 amino acids. The CDR3 DNA reads TGTGCCACCAGTGATGGACTAGCTGAGACCCAGTACTTC. Translated: CATSDGLAETQYF.

This chain connects TRBV7-2 to TRBJ2-1, with D uncertain. Germline-derived CDR1 and CDR2 are SGHTA and FQGNSA. V lost 1 base to trimming and J lost 4 bases, with 17 bases between them. The CDR3 is 17 residues long. This chain's CDR3 is CASSLEVAPNYYNEQFF. The CDR3 nucleotides read TGTGCCAGCAGCTTAGAGGTAGCTCCCAACTATTACAATGAGCAGTTCTTC.

This clonotype turned up a few times. V is TRBV27 and J is TRBJ1-5; 10 nucleotides match TRBD1. The germline V gene has CDR1 MNHEY and CDR2 SMNVEV (reference sequence). Losses at the gene ends were 6 bases for V and 3 bases for J; bases not matched to a gene: 11. This CDR3 has 17 amino acids. CDR3 amino acids: CASRPLTGTGDNQPQHF. CDR3 bases: TGTGCCAGCAGGCCGTTAACCGGGACAGGGGACAATCAGCCCCAGCATTTT.

The genes are TRBV15 and TRBJ2-7; a possible D gene is TRBD2 (5 bases). Germline V gene lookup returns CDR1 LNHNV and CDR2 YYDKDF (reference sequence). CDR3 size: 15 residues. V was clipped by 0 bases and J by 2 bases, with 11 bases between them. In nucleotides, the CDR3 is TGTGCCACCAGCAGAGATCCCTCCGGGACCTACGAGCAGTACTTC. Protein: CATSRDPSGTYEQYF.

The chain couples TRBV7-2 to TRBJ2-7; maybe TRBD1 (6 bases). Deletions cut 3 bases from V and 6 bases from J, with 12 bases between. Looked up from germline, CDR1 is SGHTA and CDR2 is FQGNSA. The CDR3 runs 13 residues. The CDR3, as DNA: TGTGCCAGCAGCTTCGGACAGAGGGGCGAGCAGTACTTC. It encodes CASSFGQRGEQYF.

This clonotype was seen repeatedly, ten times or more. This rearrangement joins TRBV7-2 to TRBJ1-1; 8 nucleotides line up with TRBD1. The CDR3 loop spans 13 amino acids. Germline loops: CDR1 SGHTA, CDR2 FQGNSA. V trimming: 3 bases; J trimming: 6 bases; junction bases outside the gene matches: 3. CDR3 protein: CASSLGTGSEAFF. CDR3 coding DNA: TGTGCCAGCAGCTTGGGGACAGGCTCTGAAGCTTTCTTT.

The chain combines TRBV3-1 with TRBJ2-1; TRBD2 matches 16 bases. J gave up 7 bases and V 5 bases, and 8 bases lay outside the gene matches. CDR3 length: 17 residues. The germline V gene encodes CDR1 LGHDT and CDR2 YNNKEL (reference sequence). CDR3 sequence (DNA): TGTGCCAGCAGCTCGGGACTAGCGGGAGGGCCAGGAAATGAGCAGTTCTTC. Translation: CASSSGLAGGPGNEQFF.

The chain joins TRBV7-2 to TRBJ2-2, with 9 bases matching TRBD2. There are 16 residues in the CDR3. Trimming removed 7 bases from V and 1 base from J; junction bases left unmatched: 7. Germline V gives CDR1 SGHTA, CDR2 FQGNSA. In DNA form, the CDR3 reads TGTGCCAGCACCCTCTCTAGCGGGGTGAACACCGGGGAGCTGTTTTTT. Translation gives CASTLSSGVNTGELFF.

The gene calls are TRBV27 and TRBJ2-7, with TRBD2 matching 11 bases. J gave up 4 bases and V 6 bases, and 5 bases lay outside the gene matches. CDR1 is MNHEY, CDR2 SMNVEV, per germline (reference sequence). This CDR3 comprises 14 residues. The chain's CDR3 is CASRSGTSGYEQYF. The CDR3 region has the DNA TGTGCCAGCAGATCCGGGACTAGCGGTTACGAGCAGTACTTC.

This clonotype was found a few times. The V gene is TRBV7-3, the J gene TRBJ2-5, with a possible D match to TRBD2 (6 bases). Germline loops: CDR1 SGHTA, CDR2 FQGTGA. The CDR3 is 15 residues long. The ends were cut back, 2 bases at V and 2 bases at J, with 12 bases in the middle. CDR3 coding DNA: TGTGCCAGCAGCTTACTCAGCGGAGGGCAAGAGACCCAGTACTTC. Its protein is CASSLLSGGQETQYF.